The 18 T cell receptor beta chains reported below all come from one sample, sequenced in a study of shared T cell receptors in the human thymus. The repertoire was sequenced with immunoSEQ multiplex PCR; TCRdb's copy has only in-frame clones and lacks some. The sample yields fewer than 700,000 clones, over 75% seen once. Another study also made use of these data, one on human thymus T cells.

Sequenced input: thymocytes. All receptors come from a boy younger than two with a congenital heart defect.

The CDR3 loop reads CASSLPGQGLQYF. CDR3 in DNA: TGTGCCAGCAGCCTCCCCGGACAGGGGTTACAGTATTTT. This chain uses TRBV16 with TRBJ2-3; 9 nucleotides line up with TRBD1. Germline CDR1 KGHSY, CDR2 FQNENV. This CDR3 spans 13 amino acids. J lost 12 bases, V lost 4 bases, and 8 bases had no gene match. The whole variable domain, remainder taken from reference TRBV16 and TRBJ2-3, is GEEVAQTPKHLVRGEGQKAKLYCAPIKGHSYVFWYQQVLKNEFKFLISFQNENVFDETGMPKERFSAKCLPNSPCSLEIQATKLEDSAVYFCASSLPGQGLQYFGPGTRLTVL.

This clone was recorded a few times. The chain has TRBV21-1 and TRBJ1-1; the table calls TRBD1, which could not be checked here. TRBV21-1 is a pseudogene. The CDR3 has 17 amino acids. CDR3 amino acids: CASSTQTGLRMNTEAFF. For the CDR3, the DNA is TGTGCCAGCAGCACCCAGACAGGGTTGCGGATGAACACTGAAGCTTTCTTT.

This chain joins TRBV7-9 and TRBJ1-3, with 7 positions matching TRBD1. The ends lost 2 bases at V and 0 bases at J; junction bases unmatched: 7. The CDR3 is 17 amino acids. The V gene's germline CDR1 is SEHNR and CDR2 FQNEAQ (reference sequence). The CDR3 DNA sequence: TGTGCCAGCAGCTTAACCGACAGGGTGACCTCTGGAAACACCATATATTTT. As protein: CASSLTDRVTSGNTIYF.

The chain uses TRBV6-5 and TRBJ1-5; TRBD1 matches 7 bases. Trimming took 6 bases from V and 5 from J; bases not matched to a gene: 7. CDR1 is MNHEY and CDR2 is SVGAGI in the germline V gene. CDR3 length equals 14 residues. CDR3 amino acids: CASRRQGWDQPQHF. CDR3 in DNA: TGTGCCAGCAGACGACAGGGCTGGGATCAGCCCCAGCATTTT.

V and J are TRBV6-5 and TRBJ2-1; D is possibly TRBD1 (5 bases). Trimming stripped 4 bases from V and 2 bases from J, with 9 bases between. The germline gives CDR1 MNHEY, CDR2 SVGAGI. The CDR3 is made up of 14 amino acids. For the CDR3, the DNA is TGTGCCAGCAGTTGCAAAGGGGCCTACAATGAGCAGTTCTTC. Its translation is CASSCKGAYNEQFF.

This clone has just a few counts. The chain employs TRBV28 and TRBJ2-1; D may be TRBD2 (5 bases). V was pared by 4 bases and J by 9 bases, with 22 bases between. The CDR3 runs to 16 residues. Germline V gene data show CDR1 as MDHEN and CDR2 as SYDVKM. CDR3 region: CASSSPDSNSSPEQFF. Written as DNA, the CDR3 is TGTGCCAGCAGTTCACCCGATTCCAATTCTAGCCCTGAGCAGTTCTTC.

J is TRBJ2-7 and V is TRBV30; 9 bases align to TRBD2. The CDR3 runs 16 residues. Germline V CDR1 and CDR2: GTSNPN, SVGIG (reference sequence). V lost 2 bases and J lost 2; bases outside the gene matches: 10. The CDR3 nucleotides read TGTGCCTGGAGTTCTCTCGTTAGCGGGAGAGCCTACGAGCAGTACTTC. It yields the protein CAWSSLVSGRAYEQYF.

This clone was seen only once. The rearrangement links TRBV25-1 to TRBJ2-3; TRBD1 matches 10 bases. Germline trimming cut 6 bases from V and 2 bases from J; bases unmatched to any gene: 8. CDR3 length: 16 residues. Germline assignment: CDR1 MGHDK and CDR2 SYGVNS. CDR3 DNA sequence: TGTGCCAGCAGGGTCGGGACAGGGGATAACACAGATACGCAGTATTTT. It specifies CASRVGTGDNTDTQYF.

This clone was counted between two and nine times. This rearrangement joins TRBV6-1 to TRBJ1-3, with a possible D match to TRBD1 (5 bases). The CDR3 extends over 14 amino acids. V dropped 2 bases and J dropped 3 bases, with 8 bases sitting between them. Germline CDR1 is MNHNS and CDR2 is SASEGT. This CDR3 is CASSEQGNGNTIYF. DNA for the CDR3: TGTGCCAGCAGTGAACAGGGAAATGGAAACACCATATATTTT.

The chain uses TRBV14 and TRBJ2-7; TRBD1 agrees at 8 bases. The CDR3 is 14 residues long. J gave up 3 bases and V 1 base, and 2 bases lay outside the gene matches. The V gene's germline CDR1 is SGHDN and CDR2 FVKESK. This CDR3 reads CASSQGQGLYEQYF. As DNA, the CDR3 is TGTGCCAGCAGCCAAGGACAGGGGCTCTACGAGCAGTACTTC.

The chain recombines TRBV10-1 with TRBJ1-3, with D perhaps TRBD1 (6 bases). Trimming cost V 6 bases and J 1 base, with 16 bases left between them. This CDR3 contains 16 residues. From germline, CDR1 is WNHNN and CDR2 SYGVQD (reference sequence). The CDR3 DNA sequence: TGCGCCAGCAGGGGGAGGGGGAATTCTTCTGGAAACACCATATATTTT. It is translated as CASRGRGNSSGNTIYF.

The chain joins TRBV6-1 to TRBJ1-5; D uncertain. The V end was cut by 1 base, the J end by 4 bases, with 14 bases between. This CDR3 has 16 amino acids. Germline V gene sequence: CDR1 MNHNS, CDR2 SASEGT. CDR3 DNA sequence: TGTGCCAGCAGTGAAGGTCCGGGTGTGATTAATCAGCCCCAGCATTTT. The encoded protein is CASSEGPGVINQPQHF.

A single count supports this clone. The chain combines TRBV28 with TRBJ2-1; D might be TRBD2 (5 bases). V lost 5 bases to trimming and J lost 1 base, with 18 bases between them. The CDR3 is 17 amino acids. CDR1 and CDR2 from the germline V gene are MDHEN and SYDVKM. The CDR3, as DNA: TGTGCCAGCAGTCGACCCAAGGTTCGGGGTTCCTACAATGAGCAGTTCTTC. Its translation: CASSRPKVRGSYNEQFF.

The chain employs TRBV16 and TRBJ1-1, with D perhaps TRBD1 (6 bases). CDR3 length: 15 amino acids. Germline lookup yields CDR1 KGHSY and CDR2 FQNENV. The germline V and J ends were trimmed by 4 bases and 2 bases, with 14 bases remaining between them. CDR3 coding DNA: TGTGCCAGCAGCCGACCTCAGGGGCCTAACACTGAAGCTTTCTTT. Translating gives CASSRPQGPNTEAFF.

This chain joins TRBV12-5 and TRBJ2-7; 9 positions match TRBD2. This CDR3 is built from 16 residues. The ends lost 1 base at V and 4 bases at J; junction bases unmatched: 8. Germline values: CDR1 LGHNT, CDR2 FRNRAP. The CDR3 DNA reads TGTGCTAGTGGTTTGGGCGGGAGGGCCCTTGGGTACGAGCAGTACTTC. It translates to CASGLGGRALGYEQYF.

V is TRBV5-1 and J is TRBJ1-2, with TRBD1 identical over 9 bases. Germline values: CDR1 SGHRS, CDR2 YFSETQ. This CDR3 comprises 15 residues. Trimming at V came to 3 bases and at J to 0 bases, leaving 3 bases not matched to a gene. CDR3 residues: CASSYDRGTNYGYTF. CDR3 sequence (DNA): TGCGCCAGCAGCTATGACAGGGGGACTAACTATGGCTACACCTTC.

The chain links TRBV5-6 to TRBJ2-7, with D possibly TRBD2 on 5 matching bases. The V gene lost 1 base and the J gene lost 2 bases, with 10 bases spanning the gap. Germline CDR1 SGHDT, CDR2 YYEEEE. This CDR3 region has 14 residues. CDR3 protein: CASSLRGKPYEQYF. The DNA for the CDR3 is TGTGCCAGCAGCTTGCGGGGAAAACCCTACGAGCAGTACTTC. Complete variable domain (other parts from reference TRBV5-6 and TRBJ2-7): DAGVTQSPTHLIKTRGQQVTLRCSPKSGHDTVSWYQQALGQGPQFIFQYYEEEERQRGNFPDRFSGHQFPNYSSELNVNALLLGDSALYLCASSLRGKPYEQYFGPGTRLTVT.

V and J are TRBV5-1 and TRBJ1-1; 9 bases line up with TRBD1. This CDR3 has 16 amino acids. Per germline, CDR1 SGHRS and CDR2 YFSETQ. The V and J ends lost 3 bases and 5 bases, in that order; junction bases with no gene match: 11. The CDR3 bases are TGCGCCAGCAGCTGGAGGCGAACAGGGGGCGAGACTGAAGCTTTCTTT. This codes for CASSWRRTGGETEAFF.